Below, 29 T cell receptor beta chains from the same sample are listed, as sequenced in a study of blood T cell repertoires in COVID-19. Some clones are missing from TCRdb's copy, which holds only in-frame ones; the method was immunoSEQ multiplex PCR. The repertoire has about 97,000 clones, less than 95% of them found once; the top ten carry 1.5% to 2%. Sequences were obtained from peripheral blood. The receptors were sampled from a man in his sixties with acute or convalescent COVID-19.

This clone was recorded once. This chain uses TRBV19 with TRBJ2-3; 7 nucleotides align to TRBD1. With 5 bases clipped from V and 2 bases from J, the junction kept 4 bases outside the gene matches. This CDR3 spans 14 amino acids. The germline gives CDR1 LNHDA, CDR2 SQIVND (reference sequence). CDR3: CASSPTGYTDTQYF. DNA for the CDR3: TGTGCCAGTAGTCCGACAGGGTACACAGATACGCAGTATTTT. The full variable domain, rest sourced from reference TRBV19 and TRBJ2-3, is DGGITQSPKYLFRKEGQNVTLSCEQNLNHDAMYWYRQDPGQGLRLIYYSQIVNDFQKGDIAEGYSVSREKKESFPLTVTSAQKNPTAFYLCASSPTGYTDTQYFGPGTRLTVL.

The chain has TRBV2 and TRBJ1-2; D is possibly TRBD1 (5 bases). Germline V gives CDR1 SNHLY, CDR2 FYNNEI. This CDR3 region has 16 residues. V was cut by 10 bases and J by 4 bases, with 25 bases left in between. The CDR3 nucleotides are TGTGCCATAAATCCGGGACTCCTAACCCGTGGCTATGGCTACACCTTC. It codes for CAINPGLLTRGYGYTF.

This clone appeared a few times. This rearrangement joins TRBV7-9 to TRBJ1-5, with 9 bases matching TRBD1. V was pared by 3 bases and J by 6 bases, with 6 bases of the junction left unmatched. This CDR3 has 15 residues. The germline V gene encodes CDR1 SEHNR and CDR2 FQNEAQ (reference sequence). Written as DNA, the CDR3 is TGTGCCAGCAGCTTGGGACAGGGTACGGGTCAGCCCCAGCATTTT. This sequence encodes CASSLGQGTGQPQHF.

The chain employs TRBV10-3 and TRBJ2-7; D might be TRBD1 (5 bases). The V gene's germline CDR1 is ENHRY and CDR2 SYGVKD. Trimming removed 3 bases from V and 3 bases from J, with 15 bases in between. The CDR3 loop spans 15 amino acids. CDR3 in amino acids: CAISDRTHAGYEQYF. The CDR3, as DNA: TGTGCCATCAGTGACAGGACACACGCCGGCTACGAGCAGTACTTC.

In nucleotides, the CDR3 is TGTGCCAGCAAGTCCGGGACAGGGGGCTTCAATGAGCAGTTCTTC. This gives the protein CASKSGTGGFNEQFF. The gene calls are TRBV6-1 and TRBJ2-1; TRBD1 matches at 12 bases. The CDR3 runs to 15 residues. Germline CDR1 MNHNS, CDR2 SASEGT. J gave up 6 bases and V 7 bases, and 7 bases lay outside the gene matches.

The chain is built from TRBV6-5 and TRBJ1-4, with TRBD1 matching 10 bases. Germline assignment: CDR1 MNHEY and CDR2 SVGAGI. This CDR3 comprises 15 residues. J gave up 6 bases and V 6 bases, and 7 bases lay outside the gene matches. Here the CDR3 DNA reads TGTGCCAGCAGAGACACCGGGACAGGGGATGAAAAACTGTTTTTT. Translated: CASRDTGTGDEKLFF.

The rearrangement uses TRBV18 and TRBJ1-6; tentative D call: TRBD1 (6 bases). Trimming cost V 0 bases and J 9 bases, with 15 bases left between them. Germline V gives CDR1 KGHSH, CDR2 LQKENI. This CDR3 has 16 residues. CDR3 sequence (DNA): TGTGCCAGCTCACCACCCCTACAGGGCGGGAGTTCACCCCTCCACTTT. Encoded protein: CASSPPLQGGSSPLHF.

The chain couples TRBV29-1 to TRBJ2-3; D is ambiguous. Germline V gene lookup returns CDR1 SQVTM and CDR2 ANQGSEA. CDR3 length equals 13 residues. V gave up 8 bases and J gave up 0 bases, with 12 bases separating them. CDR3 nucleotides: TGCAGCTCTCGAGTTTCTAGCACAGATACGCAGTATTTT. It translates to CSSRVSSTDTQYF.

The chain combines TRBV10-3 with TRBJ1-2, with 8 bases identical to TRBD1. The CDR3 covers 13 residues. CDR1 is ENHRY, CDR2 SYGVKD, per germline. V trimming: 8 bases; J trimming: 4 bases; junction bases outside the gene matches: 6. The CDR3 here is CAIWAGGGYGYTF. DNA of the CDR3: TGTGCCATCTGGGCAGGGGGCGGCTATGGCTACACCTTC.

The J gene is TRBJ1-1, the V gene TRBV28, with no clear D. CDR1 is MDHEN and CDR2 is SYDVKM in the germline V gene. Trimming removed 5 bases from V and 0 bases from J, with 10 bases in between. CDR3 size: 14 residues. CDR3 sequence reads: CASSTLVVNTEAFF. DNA of the CDR3: TGTGCCAGCAGTACTTTGGTCGTGAACACTGAAGCTTTCTTT.

V is TRBV6-5 and J is TRBJ2-5; D remains unclear. Trimming cost V 4 bases and J 7 bases, with 10 bases left between them. Looked up from germline, CDR1 is MNHEY and CDR2 is SVGAGI. This CDR3 is built from 12 residues. DNA of the CDR3: TGTGCCAGCAGTTCCCCTGCGCTGACCCAGTACTTC. It is translated as CASSSPALTQYF.

The chain is built from TRBV7-9 and TRBJ1-5; TRBD1 might be the D (5 bases). Germline CDR1 SEHNR, CDR2 FQNEAQ (reference sequence). V was clipped by 1 base and J by 7 bases, with 11 bases between them. This CDR3 region has 14 residues. The chain's CDR3 is CASSLGGGRQPQHF. The CDR3 nucleotides are TGTGCCAGCAGCTTAGGGGGGGGACGCCAGCCCCAGCATTTT.

The chain is built from TRBV21-1 and TRBJ2-4; the table's D call TRBD1 went unverified against the DNA. TRBV21-1 is termed a pseudogene. This CDR3 spans 17 amino acids. The CDR3 region has the DNA TGTGCCAGCAGCAAAGAAGCGACAGGGGAAACCAAAAACATTCAGTACTTC. Translation gives CASSKEATGETKNIQYF.

The rearrangement joins TRBV5-1 to TRBJ1-1, with 9 bases identical to TRBD1. The V segment lost 4 bases and the J segment 5 bases; nucleotides outside the gene matches: 6. Germline CDR1 is SGHRS and CDR2 is YFSETQ. The CDR3 spans 14 residues. Here the CDR3 DNA reads TGCGCCAGCAGCCGGGGGACAGGGCAGACTGAAGCTTTCTTT. It yields the protein CASSRGTGQTEAFF.

This clone was counted once. The chain couples TRBV12-3 or TRBV12-4 to TRBJ1-4, with D unclear. The CDR3 has 13 amino acids. Trimming cost V 3 bases and J 10 bases, with 12 bases left between them. CDR3 DNA: TGTGCCAGCAGTTTCCTTATGGGAGGAAAACTGTTTTTT. Translated, it gives CASSFLMGGKLFF.

In DNA form, the CDR3 reads TGTGCCAGCAGCTTCGTCCCGGGACAGGGTTCAGAGACCCAGTACTTC. Protein product: CASSFVPGQGSETQYF. This chain uses TRBV7-9 with TRBJ2-5, with TRBD1 identical over 9 bases. V lost 3 bases and J lost 4; bases outside the gene matches: 9. The CDR3 has 16 residues. The germline V gene encodes CDR1 SEHNR and CDR2 FQNEAQ (reference sequence).

The chain is built from TRBV10-2 and TRBJ1-3, with D perhaps TRBD1 (5 bases). CDR1 WSHSY and CDR2 SAAADI come from the germline V gene. Between the trimmed V and J ends, which lost 7 bases and 8 bases, there was a span of 15 bases. This CDR3 has 13 residues. Here the CDR3 DNA reads TGCGCCAGCACCGCGGGGGGGGGTTACACCATATATTTT. The encoded protein is CASTAGGGYTIYF.

The chain carries TRBV27 and TRBJ2-7; D perhaps matches TRBD1 (6 bases). The length of the CDR3 is 13 residues. V was pared by 6 bases and J by 0 bases, with 9 bases between. Looked up from germline, CDR1 is MNHEY and CDR2 is SMNVEV (reference sequence). The CDR3 sequence is CASSFRGSYEQYF. CDR3 in DNA: TGTGCCAGCAGCTTCAGGGGCTCCTACGAGCAGTACTTC.

The chain combines TRBV30 with TRBJ2-7; the match to TRBD2 covers 9 bases. The CDR3 extends over 15 amino acids. V trimming: 3 bases; J trimming: 0 bases; junction bases outside the gene matches: 6. The germline gives CDR1 GTSNPN, CDR2 SVGIG (reference sequence). In nucleotides, the CDR3 is TGTGCCTGGAGAAAGGAGCGGGGGGTCTCCTACGAGCAGTACTTC. Amino acids: CAWRKERGVSYEQYF.

V and J are TRBV7-8 and TRBJ1-2; D gene unclear. V lost 1 base and J 4 bases, leaving 10 bases between the germline ends. CDR3 length: 14 residues. Germline loops: CDR1 SGHVS, CDR2 FQNEAQ. The CDR3 region has the DNA TGTGCCAGCAGCTTAGATGTCGGTCCCTATGGCTACACCTTC. This sequence encodes CASSLDVGPYGYTF.

In its sample, this clone was seen once. CDR3 protein: CASSRTSGGSEYF. CDR3 sequence (DNA): TGTGCCAGCAGCCGGACTAGCGGGGGCTCGGAGTATTTT. The genes are TRBV3-1 (or the pseudogene TRBV3-2) and TRBJ2-3; TRBD2 matches at 13 bases. The trim removed 4 bases at V and 13 bases at J, leaving 5 bases unmatched. This CDR3 is built from 13 residues. Germline V gives CDR1 LGHDT, CDR2 YNNKEL (reference sequence).

The genes are TRBV7-2 and TRBJ2-1; D not resolved. The CDR3 loop spans 12 amino acids. V lost 4 bases and J lost 9, with 10 bases in between. Germline V gives CDR1 SGHTA, CDR2 FQGNSA. The CDR3 bases are TGTGCCAGCAGCTCCCTCCGTTTTGAGCAGTTCTTC. Its protein product is CASSSLRFEQFF.

This clone was detected only a few times. The genes are TRBV3-1 (or the pseudogene TRBV3-2) and TRBJ1-4, with D maybe TRBD1 (6 bases). Looked up from germline, CDR1 is LGHDT and CDR2 is YNNKEL (reference sequence). Trimming pared 5 bases from V and 7 bases from J, leaving 17 bases between. This CDR3 spans 15 amino acids. CDR3 sequence: CASSARGGLGEKLFF. The DNA of the CDR3 is TGTGCCAGCAGCGCAAGGGGGGGGTTAGGTGAAAAACTGTTTTTT.

The rearrangement joins TRBV10-3 to TRBJ2-2, with D perhaps matching TRBD1 (5 bases). The CDR3 has 15 amino acids. V was pared by 3 bases and J by 4 bases, with 12 bases between. Germline-derived CDR1 and CDR2 are ENHRY and SYGVKD. The CDR3 protein is CAISERGASTGELFF. CDR3 in DNA: TGTGCCATCAGTGAAAGGGGCGCGAGCACCGGGGAGCTGTTTTTT.

A word on this clone: The same CDR3 also results from other DNA sequences found in this sample. The chain links TRBV3-1 (or the pseudogene TRBV3-2) to TRBJ1-2; no reliable D call. Per the germline V gene, CDR1 is LGHDT and CDR2 is YNNKEL (reference sequence). The length of the CDR3 is 13 residues. V shed 0 bases and J shed 4 bases, with 6 bases lying between them. The CDR3 sequence: CASSQDRVYGYTF. DNA of the CDR3: TGTGCCAGCAGCCAAGATCGGGTCTATGGCTACACCTTC.

This clone was seen only once. The rearrangement links TRBV2 to TRBJ2-5, with a possible D match to TRBD1 (5 bases). Germline CDR1 and CDR2: SNHLY and FYNNEI. V gave up 8 bases and J gave up 1 base, with 14 bases separating them. CDR3 size: 14 residues. The DNA for the CDR3 is TGTGCCAGCGGGCAGGGATGGGTCCAAGAGACCCAGTACTTC. It encodes CASGQGWVQETQYF.

The chain has TRBV4-2 and TRBJ2-1, with TRBD2 matching over 9 bases. CDR1 LGHNA and CDR2 YNFKEQ come from the germline V gene. The CDR3 totals 18 residues. Trimming cost V 3 bases and J 9 bases; bases outside gene matches: 18. This CDR3 is CASSQGTLAGGRAGEQFF. CDR3 nucleotides: TGTGCCAGCAGCCAGGGAACGTTGGCGGGGGGGCGAGCGGGTGAGCAGTTCTTC.

This chain links TRBV10-3 with TRBJ1-1; D perhaps matches TRBD1 (5 bases). Looked up from germline, CDR1 is ENHRY and CDR2 is SYGVKD. V was trimmed by 4 bases and J by 4 bases, leaving 13 bases between them. The CDR3 loop spans 14 amino acids. The CDR3 DNA reads TGTGCCATCAGTGGAGGCAGGGCAGGCACTGAAGCTTTCTTT. This encodes CAISGGRAGTEAFF.

The chain carries TRBV5-4 and TRBJ2-7; tentatively, D is TRBD2 (5 bases). The length of the CDR3 is 13 residues. Germline CDR1 reads SGHNT; CDR2 reads YYREEE (reference sequence). Trimming shortened V by 5 bases and J by 3 bases, and 12 bases separated the two germline ends. DNA for the CDR3: TGTGCCAGCAGTCCCGGAGGTAGCTACGAGCAGTACGTC. Translating it yields CASSPGGSYEQYV.